The rows below give T cell receptor beta chains drawn from one sample of a study of T cell responses to AZD1222 COVID-19 vaccine. The assay was immunoSEQ multiplex PCR, and TCRdb's table has in-frame clones only and misses some. The sample contains 150,000 or so clones, about 92% of which appear only once. The material was peripheral blood, obtained on day 0 of AZD1222 vaccination. The receptors come from an adult in good health. Each CDR3 is given with its conserved first and last residue. D genes are given only for firm matches. Where a row states a size, it is once, few, many or the class of an expanded clone; other rows omit it.

TRBV7-7,NA,NA,TRBJ2-2,TGTGCCAGCAGCTTTGCGGAGGGGAGGGGGACCGGGGAGCTGTTTTTT,CASSFAEGRGTGELFF
TRBV25-1,NA,NA,TRBJ2-3,TGTGCCAGCAGTGAGGCAGGGGGCACAGATACGCAGTATTTT,CASSEAGGTDTQYF
TRBV24-1,TRBD1,NA,TRBJ2-7,TGTGCCACCAGTGAACCGGGACAGGGCATCCATTCATACGAGCAGTACTTC,CATSEPGQGIHSYEQYF
TRBV7-9,NA,few,TRBJ2-7,TGTGCCAGCAGCTTAGGTGGAACCTACGAGCAGTACTTC,CASSLGGTYEQYF
TRBV2,NA,NA,TRBJ2-7,TGTGCCAGCAGCGTTGCGGCAGGGCACTACGAGCAGTACTTC,CASSVAAGHYEQYF
TRBV6-2/TRBV6-3,NA,NA,TRBJ1-1,TGTGCCAGCAGTGATAGACGAGGGGGGGCGATTGACACTGAAGCTTTCTTT,CASSDRRGGAIDTEAFF
TRBV6-5,NA,NA,TRBJ2-7,TGTGCCAGCAGCCGGGGGTCCTACGAGCAGTACTTC,CASSRGSYEQYF
TRBV30,NA,NA,TRBJ1-1,TGTGCCTGGTCGGGACAGAACACTGAAGCTTTCTTT,CAWSGQNTEAFF
TRBV6-5,NA,NA,TRBJ1-2,TGTGCCAGCAGTTACGGGGAGGGAGTCTATGGCTACACCTTC,CASSYGEGVYGYTF
TRBV27,TRBD2,NA,TRBJ2-7,TGTGCCAGCAGTTTTAAGACTAGCGGGAACTACGAGCAGTACTTC,CASSFKTSGNYEQYF
TRBV5-1,TRBD1,NA,TRBJ2-2,TGCGCCAGCAAGCCGGGACAGGAGGGGTATAGGGAGCTGTTTTTT,CASKPGQEGYRELFF
TRBV15,TRBD1,NA,TRBJ1-5,TGTGCCACCAGCAGCACAGGGGGCGGCAATCAGCCCCAGCATTTT,CATSSTGGGNQPQHF
TRBV30,NA,NA,TRBJ2-5,TGTGCCTGGAGTCGGAGTGGAAAGACCCAGTACTTC,CAWSRSGKTQYF
TRBV5-1,TRBD2,NA,TRBJ2-7,TGCGCCAGCAGCTTGAGCGGGAGGGTTGGAGAGCAGTACTTC,CASSLSGRVGEQYF
TRBV7-9,TRBD2,NA,TRBJ2-3,TGTGCCAACAGCCCCCCTAGCGGCATGCGGACAGATACGCAGTATTTT,CANSPPSGMRTDTQYF
TRBV11-2,NA,NA,TRBJ2-5,TGTGCCAGCAGCTTGGTGCAACTAGAGTACCAAGAGACCCAGTACTTC,CASSLVQLEYQETQYF
TRBV30,TRBD2,NA,TRBJ2-7,TGTGCCTGGAGTGTATTAGCGGGGCAGTACTTC,CAWSVLAGQYF
TRBV6-5,NA,NA,TRBJ1-5,TGTGCCAGCAGTCCCAGGGAATTGCAGCCCCAGCATTTT,CASSPRELQPQHF
TRBV3-1/TRBV3-2,NA,NA,TRBJ1-3,TGTGCCAGCAGCTGGACGGTCTCTGGAAACACCATATATTTT,CASSWTVSGNTIYF
TRBV7-2,NA,once,TRBJ1-2,TGTGCCAGCAGCTTAGAGCGAGGCCTCTATGGCTACACCTTC,CASSLERGLYGYTF
TRBV5-6,NA,NA,TRBJ2-4,TGTGCCAGCAGCTTCTGGACGAGGGGAAACATTCAGTACTTC,CASSFWTRGNIQYF
TRBV5-6,TRBD1,NA,TRBJ2-3,TGTGCCAGCAGCATTTACAGGGGGCCAAGCACAGATACGCAGTATTTT,CASSIYRGPSTDTQYF
TRBV7-2,NA,NA,TRBJ2-7,TGTGCCAGCAGCTTTGAATACCGGGTGCAGTACTTC,CASSFEYRVQYF
TRBV19,TRBD1,NA,TRBJ1-1,TGTGCCAGTAGTACCTCCGGGACAGGGGCCCTTAGGGCTTTCTTT,CASSTSGTGALRAFF
TRBV7-9,NA,NA,TRBJ1-5,TGTGCCAGCAGCTTAATATGGGGGGCTAGCAATCAGCCCCAGCATTTT,CASSLIWGASNQPQHF
TRBV6-4,NA,NA,TRBJ2-1,TGTGCCAGCAGTGAATCGACCTACAATGAGCAGTTCTTC,CASSESTYNEQFF
TRBV19,NA,NA,TRBJ1-2,TGTGCCAGTAGTACCCCGAGGGGGGGATTGGACTATGGCTACACCTTC,CASSTPRGGLDYGYTF
TRBV5-1,TRBD2,NA,TRBJ2-2,TGCGCCAGCAGCGTCACTACTAGCGGGAAGGGCGGGGAGCTGTTTTTT,CASSVTTSGKGGELFF
TRBV5-6,NA,NA,TRBJ2-7,TGTGCCAGCAGCTTGTGGCAGAGCTACGAGCAGTACTTC,CASSLWQSYEQYF
TRBV23-1,TRBD1,few,TRBJ1-2,TGCGCCAGCTCCCATCAACGTAGGTATTCACAGGGGACGAGCTATGGCTACACCTTC,CASSHQRRYSQGTSYGYTF
TRBV18,NA,NA,TRBJ2-1,TGTGCCAGCTCACCATACCCTCGCAATGAGCAGTTCTTC,CASSPYPRNEQFF
TRBV5-1,TRBD1,few,TRBJ2-3,TGCGCCAGCACCACCGGGACAGGGGGCACAGATACGCAGTATTTT,CASTTGTGGTDTQYF
TRBV7-9,TRBD2,NA,TRBJ2-7,TGTGCCAGCAGCTTAGCGGGACTAGCGGGAGGGATCTACGAGCAGTACTTC,CASSLAGLAGGIYEQYF
TRBV19,NA,NA,TRBJ1-1,TGTGCCAGTACCGGACGGGACTCAGGGAACACTGAAGCTTTCTTT,CASTGRDSGNTEAFF
TRBV25-1,NA,NA,TRBJ2-2,TGTGCCAGCAGAGGACCGGGATATAACACCGGGGAGCTGTTTTTT,CASRGPGYNTGELFF
TRBV19,TRBD1,NA,TRBJ1-1,TGTGCCAGTAGTGTGACGACAGGGGGGAACACTGAAGCTTTCTTT,CASSVTTGGNTEAFF
TRBV6-5,NA,NA,TRBJ1-3,TGTGCCAGCAGTTTGACAGGCGTGCTTTTTGGAAACACCATATATTTT,CASSLTGVLFGNTIYF
TRBV10-1,NA,NA,TRBJ2-3,TGCGCCAGCAGTGCTGGAAGTGGGGCTGTTACGCAGTATTTT,CASSAGSGAVTQYF
TRBV6-5,NA,NA,TRBJ2-1,TGTGCCAGCAGTTATTCGGGGGCGAATGAGCAGTTCTTC,CASSYSGANEQFF
TRBV9,NA,NA,TRBJ1-2,TGTGCCAGCAGCGCGACGGAGACTAACTATGGCTACACCTTC,CASSATETNYGYTF
TRBV6-6,TRBD1,NA,TRBJ1-1,TGTGCCAGCAGTCCCCGGACAGGGGGTTTTATGAACACTGAAGCTTTCTTT,CASSPRTGGFMNTEAFF
TRBV18,TRBD2,NA,TRBJ2-1,TGTGCCAGCTCAAGATCTAGCGGGACTACCTCCTACAATGAGCAGTTCTTC,CASSRSSGTTSYNEQFF
TRBV27,NA,NA,TRBJ1-6,TGTGCCAGCAGTTTGCCAGGCGGAAATTCACCCCTCCACTTT,CASSLPGGNSPLHF
TRBV11-2,NA,NA,TRBJ1-2,TGTGCCAGCAGCTTATTCCACAGCTTAACTTATGGCTACACCTTC,CASSLFHSLTYGYTF
TRBV7-9,NA,NA,TRBJ2-7,TGTGCCAGCAGCCTCAGAGGGTTGGCTCCAAGTGACGAGCAGTACTTC,CASSLRGLAPSDEQYF
TRBV7-8,TRBD1,NA,TRBJ2-7,TGTGCCAACAGCTTAGGGGGCTCAAATTCCTACGAGCAGTACTTC,CANSLGGSNSYEQYF
TRBV5-4,NA,NA,TRBJ1-1,TGTGCCAGCAGCTCCCTAAATGAAGCTTTCTTT,CASSSLNEAFF
TRBV15,NA,NA,TRBJ1-5,TGTGCCACCCGACTTTCAGCTCAGCGGAATCAGCCCCAGCATTTT,CATRLSAQRNQPQHF
TRBV7-9,NA,once,TRBJ2-7,TGTGCCAGCAGCTCCACCCCTAACTTATACGAGCAGTACTTC,CASSSTPNLYEQYF
TRBV5-4,NA,NA,TRBJ2-7,TGTGCCAGCAGCTTGGACGGGCTTTTCTACGAGCAGTACTTC,CASSLDGLFYEQYF
TRBV5-1,TRBD1,NA,TRBJ1-2,TGCGCCAGCAACACGTTACAGGGGGGAACGGGCTACACCTTC,CASNTLQGGTGYTF
TRBV6-5,NA,once,TRBJ2-3,TGTGCCAGCAGTTACCGTAGACCAGAGGATACGCAGTATTTT,CASSYRRPEDTQYF
TRBV2,TRBD1,NA,TRBJ1-5,TGTGCCACGCGGACAGGGGGATCCAATCAGCCCCAGCATTTT,CATRTGGSNQPQHF